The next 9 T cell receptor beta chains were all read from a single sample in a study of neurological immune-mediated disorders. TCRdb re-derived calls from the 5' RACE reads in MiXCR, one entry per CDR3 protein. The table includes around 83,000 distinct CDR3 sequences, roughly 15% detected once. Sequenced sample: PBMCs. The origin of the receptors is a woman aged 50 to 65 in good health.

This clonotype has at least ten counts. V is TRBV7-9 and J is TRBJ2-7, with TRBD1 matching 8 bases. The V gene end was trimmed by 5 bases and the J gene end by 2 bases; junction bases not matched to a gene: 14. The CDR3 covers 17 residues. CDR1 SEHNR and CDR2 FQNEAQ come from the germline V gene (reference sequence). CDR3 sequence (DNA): TGTGCCAGCAGCCGTGCACAGGGGGTTTCCCAAACCTACGAGCAGTACTTC. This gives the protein CASSRAQGVSQTYEQYF.

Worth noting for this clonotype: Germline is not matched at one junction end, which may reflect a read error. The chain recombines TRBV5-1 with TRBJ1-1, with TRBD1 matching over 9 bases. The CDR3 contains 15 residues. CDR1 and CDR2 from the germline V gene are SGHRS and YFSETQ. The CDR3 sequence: CGSSIDRGADTEAFF. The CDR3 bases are TGCGGCAGCAGCATAGACAGGGGGGCCGACACTGAAGCTTTCTTT.

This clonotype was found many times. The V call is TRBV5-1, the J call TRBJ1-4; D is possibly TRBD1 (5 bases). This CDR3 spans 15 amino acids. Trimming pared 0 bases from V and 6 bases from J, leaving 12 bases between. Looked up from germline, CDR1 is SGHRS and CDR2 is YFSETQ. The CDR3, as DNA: TGCGCCAGCAGCTTGGGAGAGGGGTCTTATGAAAAACTGTTTTTT. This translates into CASSLGEGSYEKLFF.

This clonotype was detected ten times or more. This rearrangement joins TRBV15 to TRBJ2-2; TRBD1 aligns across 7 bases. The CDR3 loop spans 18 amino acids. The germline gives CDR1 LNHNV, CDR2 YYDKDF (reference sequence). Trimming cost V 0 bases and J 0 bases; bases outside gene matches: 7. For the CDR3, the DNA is TGTGCCACCAGCAGAGAAGGGGGCCGAGCAGCGAACACCGGGGAGCTGTTTTTT. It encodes CATSREGGRAANTGELFF.

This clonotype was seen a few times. CDR3 DNA sequence: TGTGCCAGCAGTCCTGACAGGTTCGGGGAAAAACTGTTTTTT. As protein: CASSPDRFGEKLFF. V usage is TRBV27 and J usage is TRBJ1-4; D is perhaps TRBD1 (6 bases). The CDR3 has 14 amino acids. Germline CDR1 is MNHEY and CDR2 is SMNVEV (reference sequence). V lost 5 bases and J 8 bases, leaving 15 bases between the germline ends.

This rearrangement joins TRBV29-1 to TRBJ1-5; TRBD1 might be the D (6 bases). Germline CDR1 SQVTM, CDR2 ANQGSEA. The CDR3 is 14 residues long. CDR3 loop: CSLFTGRFNQPQHF. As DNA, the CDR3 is TGCAGTTTATTCACAGGGCGGTTCAATCAGCCCCAGCATTTT.

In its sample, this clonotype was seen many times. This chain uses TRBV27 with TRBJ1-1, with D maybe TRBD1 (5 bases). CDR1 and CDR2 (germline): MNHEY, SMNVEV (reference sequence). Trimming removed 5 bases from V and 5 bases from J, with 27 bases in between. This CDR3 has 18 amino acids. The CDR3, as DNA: TGTGCCAGCAGTCCATGGGTTTTAACAGGAGGGCGGTGGACTGAAGCTTTCTTT. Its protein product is CASSPWVLTGGRWTEAFF.

CDR3 loop: CAWNRAVNEKLFF. CDR3 sequence (DNA): TGTGCCTGGAACAGGGCGGTAAATGAAAAACTGTTTTTT. V is TRBV30 and J is TRBJ1-4, with D possibly TRBD1 on 6 matching bases. Deletions cut 4 bases from V and 5 bases from J, with 11 bases between. The CDR3 loop spans 13 amino acids. Germline V lookup: CDR1 GTSNPN, CDR2 SVGIG (reference sequence).

CDR3 DNA: TGTGCCAGCAGTTACTCGACGCGGACAGGGGATGAAAAACTGTTTTTT. This translates into CASSYSTRTGDEKLFF. The chain couples TRBV6-2 or TRBV6-3 to TRBJ1-4, with 9 bases matching TRBD1. V shed 0 bases, J shed 6 bases, and the junction held 5 bases outside the gene matches. CDR1 is MNHEY, CDR2 SVGEGT, per germline. The CDR3 has 16 amino acids.